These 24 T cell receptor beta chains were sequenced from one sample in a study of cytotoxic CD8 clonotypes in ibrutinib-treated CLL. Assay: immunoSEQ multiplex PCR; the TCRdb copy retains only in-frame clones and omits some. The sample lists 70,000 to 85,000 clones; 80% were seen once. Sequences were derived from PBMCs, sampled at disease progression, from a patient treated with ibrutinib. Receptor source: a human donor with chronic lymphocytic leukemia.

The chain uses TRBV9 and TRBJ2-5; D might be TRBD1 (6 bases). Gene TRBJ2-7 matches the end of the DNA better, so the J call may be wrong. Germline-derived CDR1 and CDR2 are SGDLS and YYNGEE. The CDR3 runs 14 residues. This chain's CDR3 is CASSPGQSSYEQYF. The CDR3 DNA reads TGTGCCAGCAGTCCGGGACAAAGCTCCTACGAGCAGTACTTC.

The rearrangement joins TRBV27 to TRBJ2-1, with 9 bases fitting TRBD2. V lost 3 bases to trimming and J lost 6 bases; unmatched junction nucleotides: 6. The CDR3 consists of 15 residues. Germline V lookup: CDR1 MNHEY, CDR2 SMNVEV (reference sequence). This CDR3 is CASSFLASGINEQFF. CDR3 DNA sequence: TGTGCCAGCAGTTTTTTGGCTAGCGGGATCAATGAGCAGTTCTTC.

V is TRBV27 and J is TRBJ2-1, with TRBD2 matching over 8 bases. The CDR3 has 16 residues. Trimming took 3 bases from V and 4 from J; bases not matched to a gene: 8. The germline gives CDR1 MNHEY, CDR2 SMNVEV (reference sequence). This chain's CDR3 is CASSLTSVAKYNEQFF. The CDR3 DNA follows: TGTGCCAGCAGTTTGACTAGCGTGGCAAAATACAATGAGCAGTTCTTC.

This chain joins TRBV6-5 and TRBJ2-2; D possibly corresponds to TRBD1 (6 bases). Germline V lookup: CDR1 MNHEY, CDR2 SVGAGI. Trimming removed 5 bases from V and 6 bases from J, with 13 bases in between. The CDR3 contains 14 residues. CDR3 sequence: CASSPTGSAGELFF. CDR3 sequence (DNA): TGTGCCAGCAGTCCCACAGGGTCGGCCGGGGAGCTGTTTTTT.

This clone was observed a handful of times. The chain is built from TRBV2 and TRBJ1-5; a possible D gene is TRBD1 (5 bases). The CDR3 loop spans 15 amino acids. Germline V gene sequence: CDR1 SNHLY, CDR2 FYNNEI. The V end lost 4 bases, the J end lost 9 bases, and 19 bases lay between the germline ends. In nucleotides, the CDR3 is TGTGCCAGCAGTGGGGGGACGGCGGGAGCATGGCCCCAGCATTTT. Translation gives CASSGGTAGAWPQHF.

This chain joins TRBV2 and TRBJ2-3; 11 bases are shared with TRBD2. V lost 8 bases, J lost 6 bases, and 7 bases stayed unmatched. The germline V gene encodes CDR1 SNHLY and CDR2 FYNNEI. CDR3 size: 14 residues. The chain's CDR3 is CASGPSGGQDTQYF. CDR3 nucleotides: TGTGCCAGCGGCCCTAGCGGGGGGCAGGATACGCAGTATTTT.

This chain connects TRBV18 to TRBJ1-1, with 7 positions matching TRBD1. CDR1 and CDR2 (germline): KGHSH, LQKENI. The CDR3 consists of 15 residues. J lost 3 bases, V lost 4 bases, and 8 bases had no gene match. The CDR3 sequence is CASSQGTADYTEAFF. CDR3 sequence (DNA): TGTGCCAGCTCACAAGGGACAGCGGACTACACTGAAGCTTTCTTT.

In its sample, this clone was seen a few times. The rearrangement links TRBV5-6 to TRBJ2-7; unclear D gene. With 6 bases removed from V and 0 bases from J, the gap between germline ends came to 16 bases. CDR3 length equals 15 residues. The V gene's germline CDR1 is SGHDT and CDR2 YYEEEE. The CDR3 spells CASTLPKGSSYEQYF. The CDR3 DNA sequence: TGTGCCAGCACCCTTCCAAAGGGAAGCTCCTACGAGCAGTACTTC.

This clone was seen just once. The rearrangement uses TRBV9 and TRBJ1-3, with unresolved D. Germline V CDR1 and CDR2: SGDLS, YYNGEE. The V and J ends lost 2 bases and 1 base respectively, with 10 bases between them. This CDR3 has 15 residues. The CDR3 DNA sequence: TGTGCCAGCAGCGTCACACAGAGTTCTGGAAACACCATATATTTT. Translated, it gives CASSVTQSSGNTIYF. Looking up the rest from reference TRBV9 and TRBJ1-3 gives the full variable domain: DSGVTQTPKHLITATGQRVTLRCSPRSGDLSVYWYQQSLDQGLQFLIQYYNGEERAKGNILERFSAQQFPDLHSELNLSSLELGDSALYFCASSVTQSSGNTIYFGEGSWLTVV.

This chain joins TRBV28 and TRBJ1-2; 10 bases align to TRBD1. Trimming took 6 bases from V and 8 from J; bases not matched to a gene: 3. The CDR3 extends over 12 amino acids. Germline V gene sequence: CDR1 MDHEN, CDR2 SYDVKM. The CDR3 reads CASSDRGHGYTF. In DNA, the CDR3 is TGTGCCAGCAGCGACAGGGGGCACGGCTACACCTTC.

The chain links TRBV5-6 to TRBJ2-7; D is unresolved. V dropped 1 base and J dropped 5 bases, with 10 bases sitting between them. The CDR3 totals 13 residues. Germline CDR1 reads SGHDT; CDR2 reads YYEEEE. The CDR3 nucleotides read TGTGCCAGCAGCTTGATTAGAGGCGACGAGCAGTACTTC. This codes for CASSLIRGDEQYF.

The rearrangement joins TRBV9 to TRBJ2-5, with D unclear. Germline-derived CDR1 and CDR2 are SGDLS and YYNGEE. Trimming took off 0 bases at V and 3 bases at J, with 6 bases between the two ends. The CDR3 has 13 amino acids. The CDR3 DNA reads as TGTGCCAGCAGCGTAGGTTCAGAAGAGACCCAGTACTTC. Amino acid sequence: CASSVGSEETQYF.

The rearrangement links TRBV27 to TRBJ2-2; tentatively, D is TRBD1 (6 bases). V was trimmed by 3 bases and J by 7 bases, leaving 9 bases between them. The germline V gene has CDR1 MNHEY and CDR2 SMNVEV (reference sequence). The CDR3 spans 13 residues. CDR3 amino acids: CASSFTGYGELFF. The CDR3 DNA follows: TGTGCCAGCAGTTTCACAGGGTACGGGGAGCTGTTTTTT.

This CDR3 reads CAISDGTRATEAFF. CDR3 coding DNA: TGTGCCATCAGCGACGGGACCAGAGCAACCGAAGCTTTCTTT. The chain carries TRBV10-3 and TRBJ1-1; D might be TRBD1 (5 bases). This CDR3 has 14 residues. V shed 6 bases and J shed 8 bases, with 19 bases lying between them. The germline CDR1 and CDR2 sequences are ENHRY and SYGVKD.

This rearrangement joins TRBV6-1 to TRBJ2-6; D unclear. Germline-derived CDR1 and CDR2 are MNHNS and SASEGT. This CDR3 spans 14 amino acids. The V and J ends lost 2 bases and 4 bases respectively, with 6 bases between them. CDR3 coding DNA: TGTGCCAGCAGTGAACCCTCCGGGGCCAACGTCCTGACTTTC. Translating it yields CASSEPSGANVLTF.

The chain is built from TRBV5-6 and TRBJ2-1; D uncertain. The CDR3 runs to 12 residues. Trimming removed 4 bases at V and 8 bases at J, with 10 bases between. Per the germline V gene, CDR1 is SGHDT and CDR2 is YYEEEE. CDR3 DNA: TGTGCCAGCAGCCCGGGCTTACATGAGCAGTTCTTC. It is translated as CASSPGLHEQFF.

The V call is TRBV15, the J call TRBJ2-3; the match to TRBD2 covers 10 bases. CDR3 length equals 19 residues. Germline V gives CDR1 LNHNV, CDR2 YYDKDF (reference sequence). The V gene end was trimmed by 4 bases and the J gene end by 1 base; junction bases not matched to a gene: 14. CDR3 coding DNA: TGTGCCACCAGCACCCCCTCCCACCTAGCGGGGGCCCGCACAGATACGCAGTATTTT. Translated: CATSTPSHLAGARTDTQYF.

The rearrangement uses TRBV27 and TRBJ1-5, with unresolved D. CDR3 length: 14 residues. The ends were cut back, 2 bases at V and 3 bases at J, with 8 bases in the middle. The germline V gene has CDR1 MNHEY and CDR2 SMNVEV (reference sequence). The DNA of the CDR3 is TGTGCCAGCAGTTTAGGGGTCCTCAATCAGCCCCAGCATTTT. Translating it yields CASSLGVLNQPQHF.

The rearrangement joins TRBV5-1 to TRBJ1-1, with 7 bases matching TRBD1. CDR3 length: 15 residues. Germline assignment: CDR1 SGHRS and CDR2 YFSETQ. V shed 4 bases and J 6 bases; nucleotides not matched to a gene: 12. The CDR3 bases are TGCGCCAGCAGCAGGAGTACAGGGGAAGGGTCTGAAGCTTTCTTT. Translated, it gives CASSRSTGEGSEAFF.

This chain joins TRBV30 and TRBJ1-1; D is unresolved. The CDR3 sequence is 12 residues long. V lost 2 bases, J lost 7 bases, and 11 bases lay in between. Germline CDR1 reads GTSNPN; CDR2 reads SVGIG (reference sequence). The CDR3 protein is CAWSQFGREAFF. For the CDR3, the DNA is TGTGCCTGGAGTCAATTTGGCCGTGAAGCTTTCTTT.

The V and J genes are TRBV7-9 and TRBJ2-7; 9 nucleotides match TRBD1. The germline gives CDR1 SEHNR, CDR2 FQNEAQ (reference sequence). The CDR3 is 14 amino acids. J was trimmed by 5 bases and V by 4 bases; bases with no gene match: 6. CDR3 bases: TGTGCCAGCAGCTCTGGACAGGGGCTACACGAGCAGTACTTC. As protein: CASSSGQGLHEQYF.

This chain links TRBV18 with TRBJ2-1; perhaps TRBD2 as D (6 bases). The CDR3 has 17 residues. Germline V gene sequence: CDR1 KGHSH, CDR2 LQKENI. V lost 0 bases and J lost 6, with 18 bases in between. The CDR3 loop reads CASSPPQPGRFTNEQFF. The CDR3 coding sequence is TGTGCCAGCTCACCACCTCAACCCGGGAGATTCACCAATGAGCAGTTCTTC.

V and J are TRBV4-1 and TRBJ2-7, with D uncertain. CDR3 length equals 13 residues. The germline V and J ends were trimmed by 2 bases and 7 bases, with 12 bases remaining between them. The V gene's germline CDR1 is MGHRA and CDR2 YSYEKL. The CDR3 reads CASSQNPVEEQYF. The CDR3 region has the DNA TGCGCCAGCAGCCAAAACCCCGTCGAGGAGCAGTACTTC.

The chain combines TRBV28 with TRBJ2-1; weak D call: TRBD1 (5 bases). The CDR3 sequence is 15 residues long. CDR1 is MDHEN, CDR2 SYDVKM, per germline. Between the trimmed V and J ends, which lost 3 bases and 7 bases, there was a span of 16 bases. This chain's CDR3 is CASSFERGARNEQFF. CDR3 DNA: TGTGCCAGCAGTTTTGAAAGGGGCGCAAGGAATGAGCAGTTCTTC. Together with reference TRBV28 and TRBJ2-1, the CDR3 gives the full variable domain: DVKVTQSSRYLVKRTGEKVFLECVQDMDHENMFWYRQDPGLGLRLIYFSYDVKMKEKGDIPEGYSVSREKKERFSLILESASTNQTSMYLCASSFERGARNEQFFGPGTRLTVL.